Below, 8 T cell receptor beta chains from the same sample are listed, as sequenced in a study of OX40 agonist ivuxolimab in advanced cancers. Clones were read by immunoSEQ multiplex PCR, and TCRdb kept only the in-frame ones, dropping some. The sample carries 70,000 to 85,000 clones, 70% to 85% recorded once. The sequences come from CD4+ or CD8+ T cells sorted from blood, collected in a trial of the OX40 agonist ivuxolimab. Receptor source: an adult with an advanced solid tumor such as melanoma, head and neck, liver or kidney cancer.

The chain has TRBV19 and TRBJ1-2, with D perhaps TRBD1 (5 bases). This CDR3 region has 13 residues. The V gene lost 3 bases and the J gene lost 3 bases, with 8 bases spanning the gap. The germline V gene has CDR1 LNHDA and CDR2 SQIVND (reference sequence). The CDR3 sequence: CASSMGDYYGYTF. CDR3 bases: TGTGCCAGTAGTATGGGGGACTACTATGGCTACACCTTC.

The V gene is TRBV15, the J gene TRBJ2-5, with D tentatively TRBD1 (6 bases). The J call may be faulty, since TRBJ2-7 better matches the DNA end. Germline lookup yields CDR1 LNHNV and CDR2 YYDKDF (reference sequence). The CDR3 has 18 residues. The CDR3: CATSTYAQPTGLAVEQYF. In DNA, the CDR3 is TGTGCCACCAGCACCTACGCCCAACCGACAGGTCTAGCAGTCGAGCAGTACTTC.

This rearrangement joins TRBV5-4 to TRBJ2-2, with 9 bases lining up with TRBD2. V shed 0 bases, J shed 7 bases, and the junction held 10 bases outside the gene matches. The CDR3 covers 17 residues. Germline CDR1 is SGHNT and CDR2 is YYREEE (reference sequence). Here the CDR3 DNA reads TGTGCCAGCAGCTTGGGGGCACGGACTAGCGTCAACGGGGAGCTGTTTTTT. Its translation: CASSLGARTSVNGELFF.

The rearrangement links TRBV13 to TRBJ2-5, with D possibly TRBD1 on 5 matching bases. The CDR3 runs 15 residues. CDR1 and CDR2 from the germline V gene are PRHDT and FYEKMQ (reference sequence). Trimming left V 7 bases short and J 6 bases short, with 21 bases between. In DNA, the CDR3 is TGTGCCAGCACCCTCAGGAAGGGGCGCCTGCAGACCCAGTACTTC. This encodes CASTLRKGRLQTQYF. The entire variable domain, with the rest obtained from reference TRBV13 and TRBJ2-5, is as follows: AAGVIQSPRHLIKEKRETATLKCYPIPRHDTVYWYQQGPGQDPQFLISFYEKMQSDKGSIPDRFSAQQFSDYHSELNMSSLELGDSALYFCASTLRKGRLQTQYFGPGTRLLVL.

The V call is TRBV4-3, the J call TRBJ1-1, with D uncertain. The germline gives CDR1 LGHNA, CDR2 YSLEER. V was shortened by 1 base and J by 10 bases, with 19 bases between the two germline ends. CDR3 size: 15 residues. CDR3 DNA: TGCGCCAGCAGCCAAGGGCCCTTTTACGACGAGGTAGCTTTCTTT. It encodes CASSQGPFYDEVAFF.

The chain links TRBV10-3 to TRBJ2-3, with 8 bases aligning to TRBD2. The CDR3 covers 18 residues. The germline V gene encodes CDR1 ENHRY and CDR2 SYGVKD. V shed 6 bases, J shed 6 bases, and the junction held 20 bases outside the gene matches. CDR3 in DNA: TGTGCCATCAGCAGAGAGCAGATTAGCGGGGACTCCTCGGATACGCAGTATTTT. Residues: CAISREQISGDSSDTQYF.

This sequence joins TRBV15 and TRBJ2-7, with D perhaps TRBD1 or TRBD2 (6 bases each). There are 14 residues in the CDR3. Germline CDR1 and CDR2: LNHNV and YYDKDF (reference sequence). Deletions cut 1 base from V and 6 bases from J, with 13 bases between. In nucleotides, the CDR3 is TGTGCCACCAGCAGAGGGGGGGCGGTTGGCGAGCAGTACTTC. Protein product: CATSRGGAVGEQYF.

The J gene is TRBJ1-1, the V gene TRBV7-9, with no clear D. The V and J ends lost 5 bases and 3 bases respectively, with 10 bases between them. This CDR3 comprises 13 residues. Looked up from germline, CDR1 is SEHNR and CDR2 is FQNEAQ (reference sequence). CDR3 loop: CASSLQGYTEAFF. CDR3 coding DNA: TGTGCCAGCAGCCTACAAGGTTACACTGAAGCTTTCTTT. The full variable domain, its missing parts supplied by reference TRBV7-9 and TRBJ1-1, is DTGVSQNPRHKITKRGQNVTFRCDPISEHNRLYWYRQTLGQGPEFLTYFQNEAQLEKSRLLSDRFSAERPKGSFSTLEIQRTEQGDSAMYLCASSLQGYTEAFFGQGTRLTVV.